This TCR beta chain was recovered during a study of shared clonotypes between healthy human individuals. Only in-frame clones appear in the TCRdb table, and some are missing; sequencing was by immunoSEQ multiplex PCR. Here the sample spans 470,000 or so clones, around four fifths being singletons. Ten or more counts support this clone. CDR3 size: 14 residues. Germline V gene data show CDR1 as LNHDA and CDR2 as SQIVND (reference sequence). V lost 4 bases to trimming and J lost 8 bases; unmatched junction nucleotides: 7. This TCR derives from a woman aged 35 to 49 in good health. Some clones in this sample may be carry-over from other donors' samples. Sequencing was done on a sample of PBMCs. V and J are TRBV19 and TRBJ2-1; the match to TRBD2 covers 8 bases. The CDR3 DNA is TGTGCCAGTAGTACCCCGGGACTAGTAGATGAGCAGTTCTTC. Residues: CASSTPGLVDEQFF.